The source of this T cell receptor beta chain is a study of graft-versus-host responses after intestinal transplantation. The repertoire was sequenced with immunoSEQ multiplex PCR; TCRdb's copy has only in-frame clones and lacks some. The data show around 7,100 clones, approximately 71% seen once. Graft samples were processed, releasing intraepithelial and lamina propria lymphocytes. Germline assignment: CDR1 MNHEY and CDR2 SVGAGI. This CDR3 spans 12 amino acids. Trimming left V 5 bases short and J 4 bases short, with 6 bases between. The starting material was ileum tissue, obtained roughly 240 days after intestinal transplantation. The chain has TRBV6-5 and TRBJ1-3; the D is unclear. The clonotype comes from a human patient who received an intestinal transplant, so some T cells may come from the graft donor. CDR3 bases: TGTGCCAGCAGTGAAGTAGGAAACACCATATATTTT. It is translated as CASSEVGNTIYF.